This T cell receptor beta chain appears in the sequencing data of a study of blood T cell repertoires in COVID-19. Here immunoSEQ multiplex PCR was the method, and the copy in TCRdb shows in-frame clones only, minus some. The sample carries around 330,000 clones, around nine tenths recorded once. The CDR3 consists of 13 residues. Per the germline V gene, CDR1 is SGHDN and CDR2 is FVKESK. V gave up 5 bases and J gave up 1 base, with 8 bases separating them. This sequence was found in a man aged 55-75 years who had recovered from COVID-19. The specimen sequenced was PBMCs or T cells enriched from blood (not recorded which). The chain is built from TRBV14 and TRBJ1-1; D not certain. CDR3: CASSYTANTEAFF. CDR3 nucleotide sequence: TGTGCCAGCAGCTATACAGCGAACACTGAAGCTTTCTTT.